This is a list of T cell receptor beta chains from one sample in a study of control samples from healthy donors and cancer patients. Profiling relied on immunoSEQ multiplex PCR, and the TCRdb table lists in-frame clones only, not all of them. The table records 160,000 or so clones, about 94% of them present only once. Sequencing used blood. These receptors were obtained from a man aged 50-59 years in good health. The CDR3 runs from the conserved cysteine through the conserved F or W. The D gene is left open where the match is weak. The size of a clone is reported for some rows only, either as once, few or many, or as a class for expanded clones.

>-|TRBV27|TRBJ1-1|-
CASSLRSGSRRAFF
TGTGCCAGCAGTTTAAGATCCGGCTCAAGGCGGGCTTTCTTT
>TRBD2|TRBV5-1|TRBJ2-1|-
CASSALAGGPFESREQFF
TGCGCCAGCAGCGCCCTAGCGGGAGGGCCGTTCGAAAGTCGGGAGCAGTTCTTC
>-|TRBV18|TRBJ1-6|-
CASSRVANSPLHF
TGTGCCAGCTCACGGGTCGCGAATTCACCCCTCCACTTT
>-|TRBV2|TRBJ2-7|-
CASSTHYEQYF
TGTGCCAGCAGTACCCACTACGAGCAGTACTTC
>-|TRBV28|TRBJ1-6|-
CASSRIQGTVALHF
TGTGCCAGCAGCAGAATCCAGGGGACGGTGGCCCTCCACTTT
>-|TRBV6-6|TRBJ2-2|-
CASTINTGELFF
TGTGCCAGCACCATTAACACCGGGGAGCTGTTTTTT
>TRBD1|TRBV3-1/TRBV3-2|TRBJ2-2|once
CASSHYRGSTGELFF
TGTGCCAGCAGCCACTACAGGGGGAGCACCGGGGAGCTGTTTTTT
>-|TRBV5-1|TRBJ2-7|few
CASSGASYEQYF
TGCGCCAGTAGTGGGGCCTCCTACGAGCAGTACTTC
>-|TRBV20-1|TRBJ1-1|-
CSARADTEAFF
TGCAGTGCTAGGGCAGACACTGAAGCTTTCTTT
>-|TRBV5-1|TRBJ2-1|-
CASSSGLLSGEQFF
TGCGCCAGCAGCTCGGGACTTCTCAGTGGTGAGCAGTTCTTC
>TRBD1|TRBV19|TRBJ2-3|-
CASRQGTGTDTQYF
TGTGCCAGTAGACAGGGGACAGGCACAGATACGCAGTATTTT
>-|TRBV7-9|TRBJ1-2|-
CASSQRVVSEFYGYTF
TGTGCCAGCAGCCAGAGGGTGGTCAGTGAATTTTATGGCTACACCTTC
>TRBD2|TRBV10-2|TRBJ2-7|-
CASKGLAGVGEQYF
TGCGCCAGCAAAGGACTAGCGGGAGTGGGTGAGCAGTACTTC
>-|TRBV6-6|TRBJ1-5|-
CASSYSVGRKDQPQHF
TGTGCCAGCAGTTACTCGGTCGGGCGGAAAGATCAGCCCCAGCATTTT
>-|TRBV7-9|TRBJ1-5|-
CASSAVGGNQPQHF
TGTGCCAGCAGCGCAGTAGGGGGGAATCAGCCCCAGCATTTT
>TRBD2|TRBV28|TRBJ2-2|once
CASTGLAGISGELFF
TGTGCCAGCACGGGGCTAGCGGGTATTTCCGGGGAGCTGTTTTTT
>-|TRBV18|TRBJ1-1|-
CASSPDRLNTEAFF
TGTGCCAGCTCACCCGACAGGCTAAACACTGAAGCTTTCTTT
>TRBD2|TRBV10-2|TRBJ2-1|-
CASAREGHSNEQFF
TGCGCCAGCGCGCGGGAGGGCCATTCTAATGAGCAGTTCTTC
>-|TRBV28|TRBJ1-5|once
CASSLGQPQHF
TGTGCCAGCAGTCTTGGACAGCCCCAGCATTTT
>TRBD1|TRBV9|TRBJ2-1|-
CASSVAGGQGPFVYNEQFF
TGTGCCAGCAGCGTAGCTGGAGGACAGGGGCCATTTGTCTACAATGAGCAGTTCTTC
>-|TRBV7-2|TRBJ2-6|-
CASSFTASGANVLTF
TGTGCCAGCAGCTTCACAGCCTCTGGGGCCAACGTCCTGACTTTC
>TRBD1|TRBV11-2|TRBJ2-2|-
CASSRSGGASTGELFF
TGTGCCAGCAGCCGCTCAGGGGGCGCGAGCACCGGGGAGCTGTTTTTT
>-|TRBV24-1|TRBJ2-1|-
CATSERKTSYNEQFF
TGTGCCACCAGTGAGCGGAAAACCTCCTACAATGAGCAGTTCTTC
>-|TRBV28|TRBJ1-1|-
CASQNTEAFF
TGTGCCAGCCAGAACACTGAAGCTTTCTTT
>-|TRBV2|TRBJ2-2|-
CARSTQTANTGELFF
TGTGCCAGGTCGACCCAGACAGCGAACACCGGGGAGCTGTTTTTT
>-|TRBV30|TRBJ2-4|once
CAWSVLKTGNLNIQYF
TGTGCCTGGAGTGTACTAAAGACGGGGAACCTGAACATTCAGTACTTC
>-|TRBV30|TRBJ2-1|-
CAWSRNRNNEQFF
TGTGCCTGGAGTCGGAACAGGAACAATGAGCAGTTCTTC
>-|TRBV28|TRBJ1-1|-
CASSLNAGTEAFF
TGTGCCAGCAGTTTAAATGCGGGAACTGAAGCTTTCTTT
>-|TRBV3-1/TRBV3-2|TRBJ1-1|-
CASRAGAMPEAFF
TGTGCCAGCAGGGCTGGGGCTATGCCTGAAGCTTTCTTT
>TRBD1|TRBV11-2|TRBJ1-6|-
CASSTENRGLRSYNSPLHF
TGTGCCAGCAGCACAGAGAACAGGGGACTTCGCTCCTATAATTCACCCCTCCACTTT
>TRBD1|TRBV5-6|TRBJ2-2|-
CASSKQGPGELFF
TGTGCCAGCAGCAAACAGGGGCCCGGGGAGCTGTTTTTT
>TRBD1|TRBV18|TRBJ2-5|-
CASSPRDREKETQYF
TGTGCCAGCTCACCCCGGGACAGGGAGAAGGAGACCCAGTACTTC
>TRBD1|TRBV5-1|TRBJ1-2|-
CASSSLTGEKANGYTF
TGCGCCAGCAGCTCGCTGACAGGGGAGAAAGCGAATGGCTACACCTTC
>TRBD1|TRBV5-1|TRBJ2-7|-
CASSLEGQANYEQYF
TGCGCCAGCAGCTTGGAGGGACAGGCAAACTACGAGCAGTACTTC
>-|TRBV3-1/TRBV3-2|TRBJ2-1|-
CASSQDQTRRAEQFF
TGTGCCAGCAGCCAAGATCAGACTAGGAGGGCCGAGCAGTTCTTC
>-|TRBV4-1|TRBJ2-7|-
CASSQDSWKAYEQYF
TGCGCCAGCAGCCAAGATAGTTGGAAAGCCTACGAGCAGTACTTC
>-|TRBV13|TRBJ1-1|-
CASSLAAGKATEAFF
TGTGCCAGCAGCTTAGCTGCAGGTAAGGCCACTGAAGCTTTCTTT
>-|TRBV3-1/TRBV3-2|TRBJ1-5|-
CASSQMRNQPQHF
TGTGCCAGCAGCCAAATGAGAAATCAGCCCCAGCATTTT
>-|TRBV10-1|TRBJ1-2|-
CASSNDRANYGYTF
TGCGCCAGCAGTAATGACAGAGCTAACTATGGCTACACCTTC
>-|TRBV6-1|TRBJ1-1|-
CASSEGVTEAFF
TGTGCCAGCAGTGAAGGAGTGACTGAAGCTTTCTTT
>-|TRBV10-2|TRBJ2-4|-
CASSENKNIQYF
TGCGCCAGCAGTGAGAACAAAAACATTCAGTACTTC
>-|TRBV5-1|TRBJ1-4|-
CASSTATNEKLFF
TGCGCCAGCAGCACCGCAACTAATGAAAAACTGTTTTTT
>-|TRBV18|TRBJ2-7|-
CASSQQGQVYEQYF
TGTGCCAGCTCGCAGCAGGGGCAGGTATACGAGCAGTACTTC
>-|TRBV10-3|TRBJ2-7|-
CAISESMRPHYF
TGTGCCATCAGTGAGTCGATGAGGCCCCATTACTTC
>-|TRBV19|TRBJ1-1|once
CASSMGGMNTEAFF
TGTGCCAGTAGTATGGGGGGGATGAACACTGAAGCTTTCTTT
>-|TRBV4-2|TRBJ1-2|-
CASSQLPSAYRDGYTF
TGTGCCAGCAGCCAACTACCCTCGGCCTACAGGGACGGCTACACCTTC
>-|TRBV18|TRBJ2-2|-
CASSPPISIITTGELFF
TGTGCCAGCTCACCACCAATCAGCATCATTACCACCGGGGAGCTGTTTTTT
>-|TRBV6-5|TRBJ1-5|-
CASSYSYDQPQHF
TGTGCCAGCAGTTACTCGTACGATCAGCCCCAGCATTTT
>TRBD1|TRBV24-1|TRBJ2-7|-
CATSDLQSGTGIYGYEQYF
TGTGCCACCAGTGATTTGCAATCCGGGACAGGGATATATGGCTACGAGCAGTACTTC
>TRBD1|TRBV29-1|TRBJ1-2|-
CSVELTGDGYTF
TGCAGCGTTGAATTGACAGGGGATGGCTACACCTTC
>-|TRBV24-1|TRBJ1-3|-
CATSDFAGNTIYF
TGTGCCACCAGTGATTTTGCCGGAAACACCATATATTTT
>TRBD2|TRBV5-4|TRBJ2-1|-
CASMRPGGGNEQFF
TGTGCCAGCATGAGACCGGGAGGGGGAAATGAGCAGTTCTTC
>TRBD1|TRBV29-1|TRBJ2-4|-
CSVPGQLAKNIQYF
TGCAGCGTTCCGGGACAGTTAGCCAAAAACATTCAGTACTTC
>-|TRBV5-1|TRBJ1-2|-
CASSPDGLNYGYTF
TGCGCCAGCAGCCCGGACGGGCTCAACTATGGCTACACCTTC